The 2 T cell receptor beta chains below all came from one sample that was sequenced in a study of Graves' ophthalmopathy and Graves' hyperthyroidism (dated by TCRdb to between 2018 and 2020). TCRdb shows the sequencer as Illumina HiSeq 2000. For repertoire sequencing, the TCR beta CDR3 regions were amplified from RNA transcripts. The first round was an RT-PCR using HTBI primers with the Qiagen OneStep RT-PCR kit, and this first round was followed by a second-round multiplex PCR, then size selection and purification. TCRdb passed the public sequencing reads through fastp at Q25 and MiXCR, retaining productive beta sequences. Rows with one shared CDR3 protein collapse into an entry with the most common genes and DNA. This sample is represented by around 670,000 distinct CDR3 sequences; roughly 40% of them were singletons. Roughly 46% of the sample lies in the top ten. The material sequenced was peripheral blood. Every receptor here comes from an adult man with Graves' ophthalmopathy.

This clonotype appeared many times. The gene calls are TRBV7-8 and TRBJ1-1, with a tentative D call TRBD1 (5 bases). V was trimmed by 0 bases and J by 5 bases, leaving 7 bases between them. The CDR3 has 13 residues. Germline V gene sequence: CDR1 SGHVS, CDR2 FQNEAQ. The CDR3 protein is CASSLAEGTEAFF. The CDR3 nucleotides read TGTGCCAGCAGCTTAGCTGAGGGGACTGAAGCTTTCTTT.

This clonotype was picked up one time. The V gene is TRBV10-2, the J gene TRBJ1-1; unclear D gene. This CDR3 is built from 13 residues. Germline V lookup: CDR1 WSHSY, CDR2 SAAADI. V was trimmed by 6 bases and J by 4 bases, leaving 12 bases between them. The CDR3 sequence is CASSQGLSTEAFF. CDR3 DNA sequence: TGCGCCAGCAGCCAAGGACTTAGCACTGAAGCTTTCTTT.